A selection of T cell receptor beta chains follows, all from one sample in a study of immune evolution from preneoplasia to lung adenocarcinoma. This table comes from immunoSEQ multiplex PCR, and its TCRdb copy is limited to in-frame clones, with some not included. Seen here are 15,000 to 20,000 clones, about 88% observed once, and the top ten hold approximately 2.4%. Material: FFPE invasive lung adenocarcinoma tissue. These receptors came from a person aged 70 to 85 with invasive lung adenocarcinoma. The CDR3 runs from the conserved cysteine through the conserved F or W. A D gene is named only where the DNA matches it firmly. Size is omitted from some rows. Given values are once, few, many or a class for expanded clones.

size	D	V	J	length	DNA	CDR3
NA	NA	TRBV6-5	TRBJ2-5	13	TGTGCCAGCAGGTTATCTCTTGACGAGACCCAGTACTTC	CASRLSLDETQYF
NA	TRBD1	TRBV4-2	TRBJ1-5	15	TGTGCCAGCAGACTTGGGACAGCGAGCAATCAGCCCCAGCATTTT	CASRLGTASNQPQHF
NA	NA	TRBV25-1	TRBJ1-2	14	TGTGCCAGCAGTGAACAGAAAAGGGGCGGGGGCTACACCTTC	CASSEQKRGGGYTF
once	NA	TRBV19	TRBJ2-7	15	TGTGCCAGTAGTATAGATCACGCAGGGAGCTACGAGCAGTACTTC	CASSIDHAGSYEQYF
NA	NA	TRBV5-1	TRBJ1-5	14	TGCGCCAGCAGCTTGGGCAGTCTGAATCAGCCCCAGCATTTT	CASSLGSLNQPQHF
few	NA	TRBV14	TRBJ2-1	14	TGTGCCAGCAGCCAAGATAGTAGGGGGGGTGAGCAGTTCTTC	CASSQDSRGGEQFF
NA	TRBD1	TRBV29-1	TRBJ2-5	14	TGCAGCGTTGATCTGGGACAGGGACAAGAGACCCAGTACTTC	CSVDLGQGQETQYF
NA	TRBD2	TRBV9	TRBJ2-1	15	TGTGCCAGCAGCGTAGAGCGGGAGTCCGACAATGAGCAGTTCTTC	CASSVERESDNEQFF
NA	NA	TRBV10-2	TRBJ2-5	11	TGCGCCAGCAGTGACGTGGAGACCCAGTACTTC	CASSDVETQYF
NA	TRBD1	TRBV6-1	TRBJ1-5	15	TGTGCCAGCAGTGAAGTGGGGACAGACAATCAGCCCCAGCATTTT	CASSEVGTDNQPQHF
NA	NA	TRBV5-5	TRBJ2-1	12	TGTGCCAGCAGCTTGCATTCGGATGAGCAGTTCTTC	CASSLHSDEQFF
NA	TRBD2	TRBV29-1	TRBJ2-1	17	TGCAGCGCCGAAGGGACTAGCGGGGGGGCCTCCTACAATGAGCAGTTCTTC	CSAEGTSGGASYNEQFF
NA	TRBD1	TRBV28	TRBJ1-1	14	TGTGCCAGCAGCCAAAGCAGGGGGCGGTCTGAAGCTTTCTTT	CASSQSRGRSEAFF
NA	NA	TRBV18	TRBJ1-1	15	TGTGCCAGCTCACCACTGGAGGGCTCGAACACTGAAGCTTTCTTT	CASSPLEGSNTEAFF
once	NA	TRBV5-1	TRBJ2-6	19	TGCGCCAGCAGCCACCGGGGGGAGGGGGCACGGAGTGGGGCCAACGTCCTGACTTTC	CASSHRGEGARSGANVLTF
NA	NA	TRBV30	TRBJ2-7	13	TGTGCCTGGAGTTCTTTTGGCAGGGGCGTGTGGCACTTC	CAWSSFGRGVWHF
NA	TRBD1	TRBV19	TRBJ2-5	14	TGTGCCAGTAGCCCGAACCGGGACAGAGAGACCCAGTACTTC	CASSPNRDRETQYF
NA	TRBD2	TRBV18	TRBJ2-7	14	TGTGCCAGCTCACCACTAGCGGGATCTGGCGAGCAGTACTTC	CASSPLAGSGEQYF
NA	NA	TRBV5-4	TRBJ2-4	14	TGTGCCAGCAGCTCAGACATAGCCAAAAACATTCAGTACTTC	CASSSDIAKNIQYF
NA	NA	TRBV18	TRBJ2-2	14	TGTGCCAGCTCACCACCGGCGTGGGCCGGGGAGCTGTTTTTT	CASSPPAWAGELFF
NA	TRBD1	TRBV19	TRBJ1-5	14	TGTGCCAGTAGTATAGAACAGGGGAATCAGCCCCAGCATTTT	CASSIEQGNQPQHF
NA	NA	TRBV18	TRBJ2-7	18	TGTGCCAGCTCACCACTCGTTTTCCGTATAGAGGCTGACTACGAGCAGTACTTC	CASSPLVFRIEADYEQYF
NA	NA	TRBV1	TRBJ2-7	15	TGCACCAGCCCCCTGGACAAGGGATCCTCCTACGAGCAGTACTTC	CTSPLDKGSSYEQYF
NA	NA	TRBV5-1	TRBJ2-1	15	TGCGCCAGCAGCTTGATCCGGGTGTGGTACAATGAGCAGTTCTTC	CASSLIRVWYNEQFF
NA	NA	TRBV18	TRBJ2-2	15	TGTGCCAGCTCATGGACGGACCAGAACACCGGGGAGCTGTTTTTT	CASSWTDQNTGELFF
once	NA	TRBV7-2	TRBJ1-5	13	TGTGCCAGCAGCTTAACCTCGCGGCAGCCCCAGCATTTT	CASSLTSRQPQHF
NA	TRBD2	TRBV7-2	TRBJ2-1	15	TGTGCCAGCAGCGGGGTAGCGGGAACAAACAATGAGCAGTTCTTC	CASSGVAGTNNEQFF
once	NA	TRBV5-6	TRBJ2-7	15	TGTGCCAGCAGCTTATGGGGGGCCAACTCCTACGAGCAGTACTTC	CASSLWGANSYEQYF
NA	NA	TRBV5-1	TRBJ2-7	14	TGCGCCAGCAGCTTAGGCACAGGGTCTGGTGAGCAGTACTTC	CASSLGTGSGEQYF
NA	NA	TRBV7-9	TRBJ2-7	14	TGTGCCAGCAGCTTAAGGGGAACCTCAGACGAGCAGTACTTC	CASSLRGTSDEQYF
NA	NA	TRBV6-1	TRBJ1-5	15	TGTGCCAGCAGTGAAGCGGAGGGCAGGGCCAAGCCCCAGCATTTT	CASSEAEGRAKPQHF
NA	NA	TRBV28	TRBJ1-1	15	TGTGCCAGCGGGGGAAAAGGGGCGATGTACACTGAAGCTTTCTTT	CASGGKGAMYTEAFF
NA	NA	TRBV4-1	TRBJ2-7	14	TGCGCCAGCAGCCAAGATCGGGGAGCCTACGAGCAGTACTTC	CASSQDRGAYEQYF